The entry that follows covers one T cell receptor (beta chain) sequence. The CDR3 extends over 13 amino acids. Germline values: CDR1 SGHDT, CDR2 YYEEEE. Trimming removed 1 base at V and 5 bases at J, with 9 bases between. This specimen comes from a study of cytotoxic CD8 clonotypes in ibrutinib-treated CLL. The wider study: The patient breakdown showed more than nine relapsed/refractory and some 14 treatment-naive cases, with approximately 18 IGHV unmutated. About 25 partial and 2 complete responses; at median 68 months, around 14 remitted, roughly 12 progressed.

Target depth was 1 in 200,000 to 1 in 1 million T cells, about 10x per clonotype. The table came from immunoSEQ multiplex PCR; TCRdb's copy has only in-frame clones and leaves some out. Of about 130,000 clones in the sample, around four fifths are singletons; the top ten hold about 3.3%. The TCR originated in a human donor with chronic lymphocytic leukemia. The V and J genes are TRBV5-6 and TRBJ1-2, with a possible D match to TRBD1 (6 bases). Here the sequenced sample was PBMCs, taken after 24 months of ibrutinib treatment. The CDR3 region is CASSLRTVYGYTF. DNA of the CDR3: TGTGCCAGCAGCTTGAGGACAGTGTATGGCTACACCTTC.